This passage covers 28 T cell receptor beta chains from one sample sequenced in a study. TCRdb re-derived calls from the RT-PCR reads in MiXCR, one entry per CDR3 protein. The sample has almost 700,000 distinct CDR3 sequences, about 14% seen once. The source material was memory CD4+ T cells from blood. These TCRs come from a female donor in good health, serving as a healthy control.

This clonotype appeared a few times. The rearrangement joins TRBV6-2 or TRBV6-3 to TRBJ2-7; a weak D match, TRBD2 (5 bases). CDR1 and CDR2 from the germline V gene are MNHEY and SVGEGT. Trimming cost V 6 bases and J 0 bases, with 12 bases left between them. The CDR3 extends over 14 amino acids. This CDR3 reads CASRPSSNSYEQYF. CDR3 in DNA: TGTGCCAGCAGACCTAGCTCCAACTCCTACGAGCAGTACTTC.

The J gene is TRBJ2-3, the V gene TRBV7-9; D gene uncertain. V lost 2 bases, J lost 3 bases, and 9 bases lay in between. The CDR3 spans 14 residues. Germline V gene data show CDR1 as SEHNR and CDR2 as FQNEAQ (reference sequence). CDR3 sequence reads: CASSLSTWTDTQYF. In DNA form, the CDR3 reads TGTGCCAGCAGCTTATCGACTTGGACAGATACGCAGTATTTT.

This clonotype has ten or more counts. The chain is built from TRBV10-3 and TRBJ2-7; 8 bases are shared with TRBD1. The CDR3 has 14 amino acids. J lost 5 bases, V lost 7 bases, and 10 bases had no gene match. In germline, CDR1 is ENHRY, CDR2 SYGVKD. The CDR3 loop reads CAINPTRQGHEQYF. The CDR3, as DNA: TGTGCCATCAATCCTACCCGACAGGGGCACGAGCAGTACTTC.

This clonotype has only a few counts. This chain connects TRBV10-3 to TRBJ2-3; D unresolved. The CDR3 runs to 17 residues. The germline V gene encodes CDR1 ENHRY and CDR2 SYGVKD. The V end was cut by 1 base, the J end by 0 bases, with 14 bases between. The CDR3 spells CAISELAVTTSTDTQYF. In DNA, the CDR3 is TGTGCCATCAGTGAGTTAGCAGTTACGACTAGCACAGATACGCAGTATTTT.

The genes are TRBV20-1 and TRBJ1-3; 7 bases fit TRBD1. Looked up from germline, CDR1 is DFQATT and CDR2 is SNEGSKA (reference sequence). This CDR3 has 16 residues. After removal of 5 bases from V and 0 bases from J, the junction contained 10 bases not matched to a gene. The CDR3 here is CSARRQGFGSGNTIYF. The CDR3 DNA reads TGCAGTGCTCGTCGACAGGGCTTTGGCTCTGGAAACACCATATATTTT.

For this clonotype: One end of the junction varies from germline; a read error may be responsible. The rearrangement joins TRBV5-1 to TRBJ2-1; D is unresolved. Per germline, CDR1 SGHRS and CDR2 YFSETQ. The CDR3 spans 15 residues. The CDR3 sequence: CASNLEVVTGNEQFF. In nucleotides, the CDR3 is TGCGCCAGCAACTTGGAAGTTGTTACGGGCAATGAGCAGTTCTTC.

CDR3 in DNA: TGTGCCAGCAGTTACTCGGTCATTTTGGCGGGAGGGCCCGCTTATGAGCAGTTCTTC. It translates to CASSYSVILAGGPAYEQFF. The chain employs TRBV6-5 and TRBJ2-1; 9 positions agree with TRBD2. The germline gives CDR1 MNHEY, CDR2 SVGAGI. After removal of 0 bases from V and 8 bases from J, the junction contained 17 bases not matched to a gene. CDR3 size: 19 residues.

This clonotype was counted only a few times. The chain employs TRBV24-1 and TRBJ2-3; D is undetermined. V was pared by 3 bases and J by 10 bases, with 10 bases between. Germline V gene data show CDR1 as KGHDR and CDR2 as SFDVKD. The CDR3 sequence is 12 residues long. CDR3 bases: TGTGCCACCAGTGATCGGACCTCCCCGCAGTATTTT. Amino acid sequence: CATSDRTSPQYF.

This chain uses TRBV3-1 with TRBJ2-7; D is perhaps TRBD1 or TRBD2 (5 bases each). The CDR3 loop spans 14 amino acids. Trimming removed 4 bases at V and 3 bases at J, with 13 bases between. Looked up from germline, CDR1 is LGHDT and CDR2 is YNNKEL (reference sequence). CDR3 DNA sequence: TGTGCCAGCAGCCCCGACGACAGCGGCTACGAGCAGTACTTC. Amino acid sequence: CASSPDDSGYEQYF.

The chain recombines TRBV11-2 with TRBJ1-2, with 7 bases matching TRBD1. V shed 2 bases and J 4 bases; nucleotides not matched to a gene: 7. CDR3 size: 15 residues. Germline lookup yields CDR1 SGHAT and CDR2 FQNNGV. CDR3 amino acids: CASSLLVGQTYGYTF. The CDR3, as DNA: TGTGCCAGCAGCTTACTCGTGGGACAGACCTATGGCTACACCTTC. Drawing the rest from reference TRBV11-2 and TRBJ1-2, the complete variable domain is EAGVAQSPRYKIIEKRQSVAFWCNPISGHATLYWYQQILGQGPKLLIQFQNNGVVDDSQLPKDRFSAERLKGVDSTLKIQPAKLEDSAVYLCASSLLVGQTYGYTFGSGTRLTVV.

The chain joins TRBV12-3 or TRBV12-4 to TRBJ1-6, with 7 bases aligning to TRBD1. The trim removed 4 bases at V and 6 bases at J, leaving 3 bases unmatched. The CDR3 extends over 14 amino acids. CDR3 in amino acids: CASSSRDSNSPLHF. For the CDR3, the DNA is TGTGCCAGCAGTTCCCGGGACAGTAATTCACCCCTCCACTTT.

This clonotype was observed many times. This rearrangement joins TRBV27 to TRBJ1-6; unclear D gene. The V gene's germline CDR1 is MNHEY and CDR2 SMNVEV (reference sequence). CDR3 length: 15 amino acids. Deletions cut 6 bases from V and 10 bases from J, with 19 bases between. The CDR3 bases are TGTGCCAGCAGATTTTCGGGGAGGGCTATCTCACCCCTCCACTTT. Amino acid sequence: CASRFSGRAISPLHF.

As concerns this clonotype: This may come from a read error, since a much larger clone is one base off. V usage is TRBV5-1 and J usage is TRBJ2-1, with D uncertain. V lost 4 bases to trimming and J lost 2 bases, with 7 bases between them. This CDR3 contains 13 residues. The germline gives CDR1 SGHRS, CDR2 YFSETQ. CDR3 in DNA: TGCGCCAGCAGCCAGTTAGCCTACAATGAGCAGTTCTTC. Its translation: CASSQLAYNEQFF.

This clonotype turned up a few times. The CDR3 loop reads CASSRDYGTQYF. Written as DNA, the CDR3 is TGTGCCAGCAGCCGGGACTACGGGACCCAGTACTTC. The genes are TRBV12-3 or TRBV12-4 and TRBJ2-5; 7 bases match TRBD2. The CDR3 spans 12 residues. Trimming removed 6 bases from V and 7 bases from J; junction bases left unmatched: 5.

This clonotype was observed a handful of times. The rearrangement uses TRBV18 and TRBJ1-1; D may be TRBD1 (5 bases). CDR1 KGHSH and CDR2 LQKENI come from the germline V gene. The CDR3 is 14 residues long. V lost 6 bases to trimming and J lost 5 bases, with 16 bases between them. In nucleotides, the CDR3 is TGTGCCAGCTCTATGAGGGGTATGGAGACTGAAGCTTTCTTT. Amino acid sequence: CASSMRGMETEAFF.

The chain employs TRBV9 and TRBJ1-6; TRBD1 aligns across 9 bases. The V gene end was trimmed by 6 bases and the J gene end by 7 bases; junction bases not matched to a gene: 8. Germline CDR1 and CDR2: SGDLS and YYNGEE. The CDR3 is 15 amino acids. The CDR3 nucleotides read TGTGCCAGCACCAGGGACAGGGTTGAGAATTCACCCCTCCACTTT. It specifies CASTRDRVENSPLHF.

This clonotype was picked up a small number of times. A junction end diverges from the germline sequence, so it may reflect a read error. The CDR3 DNA reads TGCGCCAGCAGCTTCCGGTCCGATTGGGTCTTC. Translation: CASSFRSDWVF. The J gene is TRBJ2-1, the V gene TRBV5-1; no clear D gene. Germline V gene lookup returns CDR1 SGHRS and CDR2 YFSETQ. The CDR3 length is 11 residues.

The V gene is TRBV7-6, the J gene TRBJ2-3, with D uncertain. With 1 base removed from V and 4 bases from J, the gap between germline ends came to 18 bases. The CDR3 totals 17 residues. Germline CDR1 reads SGHVS; CDR2 reads FNYEAQ. DNA for the CDR3: TGTGCCAGCAGCTTAGTAGGCACACGAGGATATTCAGATACGCAGTATTTT. Protein sequence: CASSLVGTRGYSDTQYF.

The CDR3 spells CASSRGSVAEAFF. The CDR3 nucleotides read TGTGCCAGCAGCAGGGGGTCGGTCGCTGAAGCTTTCTTT. The genes are TRBV12-3 or TRBV12-4 and TRBJ1-1, with 7 bases fitting TRBD1. V was pared by 6 bases and J by 6 bases, with 7 bases of the junction left unmatched. The CDR3 spans 13 residues.

This clonotype has more than one count but fewer than ten. The V call is TRBV7-2, the J call TRBJ1-2; a possible D gene is TRBD1 (5 bases). The CDR3 extends over 13 amino acids. V lost 5 bases and J lost 7, with 14 bases in between. Germline CDR1 and CDR2: SGHTA and FQGNSA. CDR3 DNA sequence: TGTGCCAGCAGCACCGGGGCAACCTCTGGCTACACCTTC. Its translation is CASSTGATSGYTF.

This clonotype was detected only a few times. The chain joins TRBV29-1 to TRBJ2-5; tentative D call: TRBD2 (5 bases). Trimming stripped 5 bases from V and 0 bases from J, with 16 bases between. The CDR3 contains 15 residues. Germline loops: CDR1 SQVTM, CDR2 ANQGSEA. The CDR3 region has the DNA TGCAGCGTTCAATCGGGGAGTTGGGACCAAGAGACCCAGTACTTC. Its protein is CSVQSGSWDQETQYF.

This rearrangement joins TRBV7-2 to TRBJ2-1, with 9 bases matching TRBD2. The CDR3 consists of 15 residues. V was pared by 5 bases and J by 9 bases, with 11 bases of the junction left unmatched. Germline V gives CDR1 SGHTA, CDR2 FQGNSA. The CDR3 region is CASSPGGGRAPEQFF. CDR3 in DNA: TGTGCCAGCAGCCCCGGGGGCGGGAGGGCCCCTGAGCAGTTCTTC. Filled out from reference TRBV7-2 and TRBJ2-1, the complete variable domain reads GAGVSQSPSNKVTEKGKDVELRCDPISGHTALYWYRQSLGQGLEFLIYFQGNSAPDKSGLPSDRFSAERTGGSVSTLTIQRTQQEDSAVYLCASSPGGGRAPEQFFGPGTRLTVL.

This sequence joins TRBV18 and TRBJ1-4; D gene ambiguous. Germline values: CDR1 KGHSH, CDR2 LQKENI. The CDR3 spans 15 residues. V gave up 1 base and J gave up 3 bases, with 9 bases separating them. CDR3 in amino acids: CASSPQGESNEKLFF. CDR3 coding DNA: TGTGCCAGCTCACCACAAGGAGAGTCTAATGAAAAACTGTTTTTT.

The rearrangement joins TRBV3-1 to TRBJ2-1; 7 bases line up with TRBD2. There are 15 residues in the CDR3. The germline V gene encodes CDR1 LGHDT and CDR2 YNNKEL (reference sequence). The ends lost 0 bases at V and 7 bases at J; junction bases unmatched: 6. This CDR3 reads CASSQDRAAGNEQFF. The DNA of the CDR3 is TGTGCCAGCAGCCAAGATCGAGCAGCGGGAAATGAGCAGTTCTTC.

The rearrangement uses TRBV6-5 and TRBJ2-3; 10 bases match TRBD2. V was pared by 6 bases and J by 4 bases, with 10 bases of the junction left unmatched. The CDR3 contains 16 residues. Germline-derived CDR1 and CDR2 are MNHEY and SVGAGI. The CDR3 sequence: CASRLGISGRSDTQYF. The CDR3 DNA follows: TGTGCCAGCAGGCTTGGGATTAGCGGGAGGTCAGATACGCAGTATTTT.

This clonotype has just a few counts. The chain carries TRBV20-1 and TRBJ1-3, with no clear D. This CDR3 has 13 amino acids. The germline V and J ends were trimmed by 6 bases and 7 bases, with 16 bases remaining between them. Germline V CDR1 and CDR2: DFQATT, SNEGSKA (reference sequence). CDR3 sequence reads: CSADLEGKNTIYF. CDR3 coding DNA: TGCAGTGCCGACCTGGAGGGAAAGAACACCATATATTTT.

The rearrangement links TRBV9 to TRBJ1-1, with D perhaps matching TRBD1 (5 bases). Germline-derived CDR1 and CDR2 are SGDLS and YYNGEE. The CDR3 spans 13 residues. The V gene lost 0 bases and the J gene lost 10 bases, with 13 bases spanning the gap. The CDR3 reads CASSVVRDGGAFF. Written as DNA, the CDR3 is TGTGCCAGCAGCGTAGTGAGGGATGGGGGAGCTTTCTTT.

This chain links TRBV7-2 with TRBJ2-7, with D perhaps matching TRBD2 (6 bases). This CDR3 spans 14 amino acids. Trimming removed 1 base at V and 7 bases at J, with 14 bases between. Looked up from germline, CDR1 is SGHTA and CDR2 is FQGNSA. The CDR3 sequence is CASSLGAGPSEQYF. The DNA of the CDR3 is TGTGCCAGCAGCTTAGGGGCGGGACCCTCGGAGCAGTACTTC.